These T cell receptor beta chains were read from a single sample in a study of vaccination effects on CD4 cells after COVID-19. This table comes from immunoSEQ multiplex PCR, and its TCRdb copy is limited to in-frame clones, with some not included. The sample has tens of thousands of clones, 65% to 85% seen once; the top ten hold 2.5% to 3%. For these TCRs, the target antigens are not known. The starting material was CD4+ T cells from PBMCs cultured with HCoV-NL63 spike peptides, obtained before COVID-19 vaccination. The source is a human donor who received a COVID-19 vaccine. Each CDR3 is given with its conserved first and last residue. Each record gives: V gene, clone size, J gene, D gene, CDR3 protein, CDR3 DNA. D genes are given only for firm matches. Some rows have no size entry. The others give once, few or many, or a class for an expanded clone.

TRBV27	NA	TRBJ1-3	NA	CASSSRLGAGNTIYF	TGTGCCAGCAGTTCCAGACTTGGGGCTGGAAACACCATATATTTT
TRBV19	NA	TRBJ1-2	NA	CASSIRAGYGYTF	TGTGCCAGTAGTATACGGGCCGGCTATGGCTACACCTTC
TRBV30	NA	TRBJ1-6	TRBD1	CAWSVGQGFSPLHF	TGTGCCTGGAGTGTAGGACAGGGCTTTTCACCCCTCCACTTT
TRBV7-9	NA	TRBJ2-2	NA	CASSLGIGLAGELFF	TGTGCCAGCAGCTTAGGTATTGGGCTGGCCGGGGAGCTGTTTTTT
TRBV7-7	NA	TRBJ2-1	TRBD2	CASSLAGGEQFF	TGTGCCAGCAGCTTAGCGGGAGGGGAGCAGTTCTTC
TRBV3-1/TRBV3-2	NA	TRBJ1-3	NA	CASSQGRQNTIYF	TGTGCCAGCAGCCAAGGACGGCAAAACACCATATATTTT
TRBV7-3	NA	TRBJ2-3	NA	CASSFGITDTQYF	TGTGCCAGCAGCTTTGGGATCACAGATACGCAGTATTTT
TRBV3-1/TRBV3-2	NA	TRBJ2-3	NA	CASSPTLVGGVVHRTDTQYF	TGTGCCAGCAGCCCGACCCTGGTCGGCGGGGTTGTCCACCGCACAGATACGCAGTATTTT
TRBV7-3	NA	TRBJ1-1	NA	CASSVRMNTEAFF	TGTGCCAGCAGCGTACGGATGAACACTGAAGCTTTCTTT
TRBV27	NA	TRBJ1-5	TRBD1	CASSLFPPTGEYSNQPQHF	TGTGCCAGCAGTTTATTTCCCCCGACAGGGGAATATAGCAATCAGCCCCAGCATTTT
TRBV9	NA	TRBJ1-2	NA	CASSVDRVGYGYTF	TGTGCCAGCAGCGTAGACAGGGTGGGCTATGGCTACACCTTC
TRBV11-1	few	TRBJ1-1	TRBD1	CASSRGQGENTEAFF	TGTGCCAGCAGCCGGGGACAGGGGGAGAACACTGAAGCTTTCTTT
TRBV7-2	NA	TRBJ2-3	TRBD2	CASSPTPSGGTDTQYF	TGTGCCAGCAGCCCCACCCCCAGCGGGGGCACAGATACGCAGTATTTT
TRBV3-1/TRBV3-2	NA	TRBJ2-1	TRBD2	CASSHWTSGNEQFF	TGTGCCAGCAGCCACTGGACTAGCGGCAATGAGCAGTTCTTC
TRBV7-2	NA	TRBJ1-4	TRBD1	CASSSPRTGLLTNEKLFF	TGTGCCAGCAGCTCACCACGGACAGGGCTACTAACTAATGAAAAACTGTTTTTT
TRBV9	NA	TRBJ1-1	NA	CASSGGGQPNTEAFF	TGTGCCAGCAGCGGGGGAGGCCAGCCGAACACTGAAGCTTTCTTT
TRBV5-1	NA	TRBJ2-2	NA	CASSLGQWGTGELFF	TGCGCCAGCAGCTTGGGGCAGTGGGGGACCGGGGAGCTGTTTTTT
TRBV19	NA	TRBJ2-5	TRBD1	CASSPREGQGGTQYF	TGTGCCAGTAGTCCCCGTGAAGGACAGGGGGGGACCCAGTACTTC
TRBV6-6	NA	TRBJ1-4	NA	CASAMANEKLFF	TGTGCCAGCGCTATGGCGAATGAAAAACTGTTTTTT
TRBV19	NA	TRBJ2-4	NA	CASSIGLSAKNIQYF	TGTGCCAGTAGTATTGGTCTATCCGCCAAAAACATTCAGTACTTC
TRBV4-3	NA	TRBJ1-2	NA	CASSQSKQGRGYTF	TGCGCCAGCAGCCAATCTAAACAGGGTCGGGGCTACACCTTC
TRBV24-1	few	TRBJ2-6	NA	CATSDPGRNSGANVLTF	TGTGCCACCAGTGATCCCGGACGTAACTCTGGGGCCAACGTCCTGACTTTC
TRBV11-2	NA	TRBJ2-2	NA	CASSLVVGELFF	TGTGCCAGCAGCTTAGTGGTCGGGGAGCTGTTTTTT
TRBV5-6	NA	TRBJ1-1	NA	CASSPRLGVIPTEAFF	TGTGCCAGCAGCCCCCGGTTAGGGGTAATTCCCACTGAAGCTTTCTTT
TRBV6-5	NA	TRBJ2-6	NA	CASRPGGSGANVLTF	TGTGCCAGCAGGCCCGGGGGCTCTGGGGCCAACGTCCTGACTTTC
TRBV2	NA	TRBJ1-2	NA	CASSESGRVYGYTF	TGTGCCAGCAGTGAATCTGGCAGGGTCTATGGCTACACCTTC
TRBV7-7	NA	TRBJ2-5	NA	CASSLGNQETQYF	TGTGCCAGCAGCTTAGGGAACCAAGAGACCCAGTACTTC
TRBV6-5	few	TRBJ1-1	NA	CASRREGGSEAFF	TGTGCCAGCAGGAGAGAAGGGGGATCTGAAGCTTTCTTT
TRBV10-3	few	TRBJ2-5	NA	CAISESSSGEETQYF	TGTGCCATCAGTGAGTCGTCGAGCGGAGAAGAGACCCAGTACTTC
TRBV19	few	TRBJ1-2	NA	CASSIERGGSNYGYTF	TGTGCCAGTAGTATAGAGCGCGGGGGCAGTAACTATGGCTACACCTTC
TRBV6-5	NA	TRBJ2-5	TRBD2	CASRLSGGGLGTQYF	TGTGCCAGCAGACTTAGCGGGGGGGGTTTGGGGACCCAGTACTTC
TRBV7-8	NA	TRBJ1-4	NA	CASSLTVNEKLFF	TGTGCCAGCAGCCTGACAGTTAATGAAAAACTGTTTTTT
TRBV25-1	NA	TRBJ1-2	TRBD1	CASSSHSGTGFGYTF	TGTGCCAGCAGTTCTCACTCCGGGACAGGGTTTGGCTACACCTTC
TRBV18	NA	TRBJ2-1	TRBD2	CASSLTSGSNEQFF	TGTGCCAGCTCACTGACTAGCGGGAGCAATGAGCAGTTCTTC
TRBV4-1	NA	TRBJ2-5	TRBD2	CASSGRGETQYF	TGCGCCAGCTCGGGGAGGGGAGAGACCCAGTACTTC
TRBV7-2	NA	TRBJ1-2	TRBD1	CASSLALLGQGGGYTF	TGTGCCAGCAGCTTAGCGCTTTTGGGACAGGGGGGAGGCTACACCTTC
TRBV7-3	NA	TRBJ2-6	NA	CASSRANPQGSGANVLTF	TGTGCCAGCAGCCGAGCAAACCCCCAGGGCTCTGGGGCCAACGTCCTGACTTTC
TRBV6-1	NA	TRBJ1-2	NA	CASSEGGALRYYGYTF	TGTGCCAGCAGTGAAGGGGGGGCCCTAAGATACTATGGCTACACCTTC
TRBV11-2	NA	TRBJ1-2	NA	CASSLSDGGTSGYTF	TGTGCCAGCAGCTTATCGGACGGGGGGACCTCTGGCTACACCTTC
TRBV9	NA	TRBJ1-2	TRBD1	CASSKGQALLGYTF	TGTGCCAGCAGCAAGGGACAGGCCCTCTTGGGCTACACCTTC
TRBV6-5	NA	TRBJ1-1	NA	CASTAATNTEAFF	TGTGCCAGCACCGCGGCTACGAACACTGAAGCTTTCTTT
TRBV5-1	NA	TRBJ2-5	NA	CASSLVQTPIQETQYF	TGCGCCAGCAGCTTGGTGCAGACCCCAATCCAAGAGACCCAGTACTTC
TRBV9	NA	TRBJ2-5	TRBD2	CASSARGGYMETQYF	TGTGCCAGCAGCGCCCGGGGGGGCTATATGGAGACCCAGTACTTC
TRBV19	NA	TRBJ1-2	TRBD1	CASNRDRGDYGYTF	TGTGCCAGTAATAGGGACAGGGGGGACTATGGCTACACCTTC